These 7 T cell receptor beta chains were all obtained from the same sample, sequenced in a study of neoadjuvant nivolumab and ipilimumab in lung cancer. The table came from immunoSEQ multiplex PCR; TCRdb's copy has only in-frame clones and leaves some out. The sample carries some 7,000 clones, around four fifths recorded once. The material sequenced was tumor tissue, taken after neoadjuvant nivolumab, alone or with ipilimumab, at or shortly before surgery. The receptors were gathered from an adult with non-small cell lung cancer.

The genes are TRBV18 and TRBJ2-1, with D unresolved. Trimming shortened V by 2 bases and J by 0 bases, and 5 bases separated the two germline ends. CDR3 length: 14 amino acids. From germline, CDR1 is KGHSH and CDR2 LQKENI. CDR3 residues: CASSPSVSYNEQFF. The CDR3 nucleotides are TGTGCCAGCTCACCATCAGTCTCCTACAATGAGCAGTTCTTC.

This rearrangement joins TRBV9 to TRBJ2-2; no firm D call. The CDR3 extends over 15 amino acids. Germline values: CDR1 SGDLS, CDR2 YYNGEE. Trimming removed 0 bases from V and 1 base from J, with 7 bases in between. This CDR3 is CASSVDTGNTGELFF. In nucleotides, the CDR3 is TGTGCCAGCAGCGTAGACACGGGGAACACCGGGGAGCTGTTTTTT.

This sequence joins TRBV7-9 and TRBJ2-7; tentative D call: TRBD1 (5 bases). The CDR3 consists of 15 residues. Germline assignment: CDR1 SEHNR and CDR2 FQNEAQ (reference sequence). V was shortened by 0 bases and J by 3 bases, with 12 bases between the two germline ends. CDR3 protein: CASSLAVQGVYEQYF. CDR3 nucleotides: TGTGCCAGCAGCTTAGCGGTTCAGGGCGTCTACGAGCAGTACTTC.

V is TRBV9 and J is TRBJ1-6; no clear D gene. Looked up from germline, CDR1 is SGDLS and CDR2 is YYNGEE. The CDR3 contains 13 residues. Trimming stripped 4 bases from V and 9 bases from J, with 11 bases between. The CDR3 here is CASSFSEASPLHF. The CDR3 DNA is TGTGCCAGCAGCTTTTCCGAGGCTTCACCCCTCCACTTT.

The chain carries TRBV5-1 and TRBJ1-2, with TRBD1 matching over 7 bases. The junction had 7 bases not matched to a gene; V was cut back by 0 bases and J by 5 bases. This CDR3 comprises 15 residues. Germline V gene sequence: CDR1 SGHRS, CDR2 YFSETQ. The CDR3 DNA reads as TGCGCCAGCAGCTTGGAGGGGACAGAACTTTATGGCTACACCTTC. As protein: CASSLEGTELYGYTF.

The CDR3 region is CASSLRGSNQPQHF. Written as DNA, the CDR3 is TGTGCCAGCAGCTTAAGGGGTAGCAATCAGCCCCAGCATTTT. The J gene is TRBJ1-5, the V gene TRBV7-6, with a weak D call TRBD1 (5 bases). V lost 2 bases and J 0 bases, leaving 5 bases between the germline ends. Germline V gene sequence: CDR1 SGHVS, CDR2 FNYEAQ. The CDR3 consists of 14 residues.

The rearrangement joins TRBV9 to TRBJ2-7, with D possibly being TRBD1 (6 bases). This CDR3 is built from 13 residues. In germline, CDR1 is SGDLS, CDR2 YYNGEE. V was trimmed by 4 bases and J by 6 bases, leaving 14 bases between them. CDR3 residues: CASSLFGGGEQYF. CDR3 DNA: TGTGCCAGCAGCCTCTTTGGGGGCGGCGAGCAGTACTTC.